Shown below are 23 T cell receptor beta chains from a single sample sequenced in a study of blood T cell repertoires in COVID-19. Here immunoSEQ multiplex PCR was the method, and the copy in TCRdb shows in-frame clones only, minus some. The profile shows some 180,000 clones, 86% of them singletons. Material for sequencing was PBMCs or T cells enriched from blood (not recorded which). The receptor source for this set is a woman between 35 and 50 years old in a cohort exposed to, infected with or recovered from COVID-19 (not recorded which).

The J gene is TRBJ2-5, the V gene TRBV28; D gene ambiguous. Trimming stripped 7 bases from V and 1 base from J, with 4 bases between. The CDR3 covers 11 residues. CDR1 is MDHEN and CDR2 is SYDVKM in the germline V gene. The CDR3 protein is CASNSQETQYF. DNA for the CDR3: TGTGCCAGCAACAGCCAAGAGACCCAGTACTTC. The entire variable domain, with the rest obtained from reference TRBV28 and TRBJ2-5, is as follows: DVKVTQSSRYLVKRTGEKVFLECVQDMDHENMFWYRQDPGLGLRLIYFSYDVKMKEKGDIPEGYSVSREKKERFSLILESASTNQTSMYLCASNSQETQYFGPGTRLLVL.

The gene calls are TRBV7-9 and TRBJ2-1, with D perhaps matching TRBD1 (6 bases). Germline CDR1 is SEHNR and CDR2 is FQNEAQ (reference sequence). This CDR3 is 14 amino acids long. V lost 3 bases and J lost 4, with 10 bases in between. In DNA, the CDR3 is TGTGCCAGCAGCTTTAATACAGGGTACAATGAGCAGTTCTTC. Translated, it gives CASSFNTGYNEQFF.

The chain links TRBV19 to TRBJ2-7; TRBD2 aligns across 13 bases. Trimming at V came to 5 bases and at J to 8 bases, leaving 9 bases not matched to a gene. The CDR3 totals 15 residues. Germline V CDR1 and CDR2: LNHDA, SQIVND (reference sequence). The CDR3 bases are TGTGCCAGTAGTGCTACTAGCGGGGGGGCCAGGCAGCAGTACTTC. It specifies CASSATSGGARQQYF.

The rearrangement uses TRBV10-1 and TRBJ2-7, with TRBD2 matching 10 bases. The J segment lost 4 bases and the V segment lost 2 bases, leaving 8 bases of the junction unmatched. This CDR3 contains 16 residues. Germline V gene data show CDR1 as WNHNN and CDR2 as SYGVQD (reference sequence). CDR3 residues: CASSERRASGRYEQYF. The CDR3 coding sequence is TGCGCCAGCAGTGAGCGTCGGGCTAGCGGGAGATACGAGCAGTACTTC.

The V call is TRBV4-1, the J call TRBJ1-1; D is possibly TRBD1 (5 bases). The CDR3 runs 15 residues. Trimming left V 1 base short and J 1 base short, with 10 bases between. Per the germline V gene, CDR1 is MGHRA and CDR2 is YSYEKL. CDR3 in amino acids: CASSQGSQGNTEAFF. The CDR3 nucleotides read TGCGCCAGCAGCCAAGGAAGTCAGGGGAACACTGAAGCTTTCTTT.

Regarding this clone: Within the sample, other DNA sequences also encode this same CDR3. The V and J genes are TRBV27 and TRBJ1-5; tentative D call: TRBD1 (6 bases). The CDR3 is 14 residues long. Germline V gene lookup returns CDR1 MNHEY and CDR2 SMNVEV (reference sequence). V lost 1 base, J lost 2 bases, and 6 bases lay in between. CDR3 coding DNA: TGTGCCAGCAGTTTATACAGGGGCAATCAGCCCCAGCATTTT. Its translation: CASSLYRGNQPQHF.

This sequence joins TRBV7-8 and TRBJ1-3; 9 nucleotides agree with TRBD1. The CDR3 is made up of 17 amino acids. Germline V CDR1 and CDR2: SGHVS, FQNEAQ. J was trimmed by 1 base and V by 5 bases; bases with no gene match: 9. CDR3 amino acids: CASSGHRGRESGNTIYF. DNA for the CDR3: TGTGCCAGCAGCGGTCACAGGGGGCGAGAATCTGGAAACACCATATATTTT.

This chain links TRBV6-5 with TRBJ2-1; 7 bases align to TRBD2. The CDR3 loop spans 15 amino acids. J lost 3 bases, V lost 6 bases, and 8 bases had no gene match. Per germline, CDR1 MNHEY and CDR2 SVGAGI. The chain's CDR3 is CASRTRLAVYNEQFF. DNA for the CDR3: TGTGCCAGCAGGACGCGGCTAGCGGTCTACAATGAGCAGTTCTTC.

CDR3 DNA: TGTGCCAGCAGCGTAGAAAGCAGGGCTTTGGAGACCCAGTACTTC. Its protein product is CASSVESRALETQYF. The chain links TRBV9 to TRBJ2-5; D might be TRBD1 (5 bases). Trimming took off 0 bases at V and 5 bases at J, with 14 bases between the two ends. Germline assignment: CDR1 SGDLS and CDR2 YYNGEE. The CDR3 spans 15 residues.

This chain joins TRBV7-9 and TRBJ1-4; weak D call: TRBD1 (6 bases). Germline CDR1 reads SEHNR; CDR2 reads FQNEAQ (reference sequence). The CDR3 length is 16 residues. Trimming took 2 bases from V and 0 from J, leaving 10 bases between them. CDR3 loop: CASSLSRGSTNEKLFF. Here the CDR3 DNA reads TGTGCCAGCAGCTTAAGCAGGGGCTCAACTAATGAAAAACTGTTTTTT.

This chain joins TRBV11-3 and TRBJ1-1; D is unclear. The ends were cut back, 9 bases at V and 1 base at J, with 9 bases in the middle. The CDR3 has 12 residues. CDR1 and CDR2 from the germline V gene are SGHNT and YENEEA. The CDR3 nucleotides are TGTGCCAGTCGGCTAGGGAACACTGAAGCTTTCTTT. It codes for CASRLGNTEAFF.

The CDR3 is CASSSNPGRERSGNTIYF. CDR3 DNA: TGCGCCAGCAGCTCCAACCCCGGACGGGAAAGGTCTGGAAACACCATATATTTT. J is TRBJ1-3 and V is TRBV5-1; D gene ambiguous. Per germline, CDR1 SGHRS and CDR2 YFSETQ. V shed 3 bases and J shed 1 base, with 20 bases lying between them. The CDR3 contains 18 residues.

The chain links TRBV7-8 to TRBJ2-7; 7 bases fit TRBD2. The CDR3 runs 14 residues. V gave up 7 bases and J gave up 7 bases; unmatched junction bases: 13. From germline, CDR1 is SGHVS and CDR2 FQNEAQ. CDR3 sequence: CASIPSGGRREQYF. CDR3 sequence (DNA): TGTGCCAGCATCCCAAGTGGCGGGAGAAGGGAGCAGTACTTC.

The V and J genes are TRBV11-3 and TRBJ1-6, with unresolved D. Germline loops: CDR1 SGHNT, CDR2 YENEEA. The CDR3 is 16 amino acids. The germline V and J ends were trimmed by 5 bases and 0 bases, with 11 bases remaining between them. This chain's CDR3 is CASSAFGDSYNSPLHF. The CDR3 DNA is TGTGCCAGCAGCGCATTCGGTGACTCCTATAATTCACCCCTCCACTTT.

This clone was found a few times. V and J are TRBV11-2 and TRBJ1-6; 8 positions match TRBD1. Per germline, CDR1 SGHAT and CDR2 FQNNGV. J gave up 10 bases and V 7 bases, and 9 bases lay outside the gene matches. The CDR3 contains 14 residues. CDR3 loop: CASTFRQGRSPLHF. DNA of the CDR3: TGTGCCAGCACCTTTAGACAGGGGAGGTCACCCCTCCACTTT.

The chain is built from TRBV7-2 and TRBJ2-7, with D tentatively TRBD2 (5 bases). Looked up from germline, CDR1 is SGHTA and CDR2 is FQGNSA. CDR3 size: 16 residues. Trimming took 5 bases from V and 3 from J, leaving 20 bases between them. DNA for the CDR3: TGTGCCAGCAGCAAGCCGGCTATCGGCGGGCACTACGAGCAGTACTTC. Amino acids: CASSKPAIGGHYEQYF.

V is TRBV11-2 and J is TRBJ1-5; D gene ambiguous. Trimming shortened V by 1 base and J by 3 bases, and 7 bases separated the two germline ends. The CDR3 consists of 14 residues. From germline, CDR1 is SGHAT and CDR2 FQNNGV. In DNA, the CDR3 is TGTGCCAGCAGCTTAGGTCTGTACAATCAGCCCCAGCATTTT. It encodes CASSLGLYNQPQHF.

This chain connects TRBV9 to TRBJ2-7; a weak D match, TRBD2 (5 bases). The V gene lost 0 bases and the J gene lost 6 bases, with 7 bases spanning the gap. The length of the CDR3 is 12 residues. The V gene's germline CDR1 is SGDLS and CDR2 YYNGEE. DNA of the CDR3: TGTGCCAGCAGCGTAGATGCGGGCGAGCAGTACTTC. Its protein product is CASSVDAGEQYF.

The V gene is TRBV6-5, the J gene TRBJ1-2; D is undetermined. Trimming shortened V by 4 bases and J by 6 bases, and 12 bases separated the two germline ends. The germline V gene encodes CDR1 MNHEY and CDR2 SVGAGI. CDR3 length: 13 residues. In nucleotides, the CDR3 is TGTGCCAGCAGTTCCTACCGGGAGAATGGCTACACCTTC. It specifies CASSSYRENGYTF.

The V gene is TRBV7-9, the J gene TRBJ2-7; tentatively, D is TRBD1 (5 bases). CDR3 length: 13 residues. CDR1 and CDR2 (germline): SEHNR, FQNEAQ (reference sequence). V lost 4 bases and J 2 bases, leaving 9 bases between the germline ends. The CDR3 loop reads CASSSTATYEQYF. The CDR3 DNA reads TGTGCCAGCAGCTCGACAGCCACCTACGAGCAGTACTTC.

This chain connects TRBV27 to TRBJ1-6; D ambiguous. Trimming pared 0 bases from V and 1 base from J, leaving 13 bases between. Germline CDR1 reads MNHEY; CDR2 reads SMNVEV (reference sequence). CDR3 size: 18 residues. The chain's CDR3 is CASSLSPSIRSYNSPLHF. The CDR3 DNA is TGTGCCAGCAGTTTATCCCCAAGCATCAGGTCCTATAATTCACCCCTCCACTTT.

This clone came up many times. The V gene is TRBV7-8, the J gene TRBJ1-1, with D possibly being TRBD1 (6 bases). This CDR3 contains 14 residues. The V gene lost 5 bases and the J gene lost 1 base, with 11 bases spanning the gap. The germline CDR1 and CDR2 sequences are SGHVS and FQNEAQ. CDR3 region: CASSRDTRNTEAFF. CDR3 DNA: TGTGCCAGCAGCCGGGACACCAGGAACACTGAAGCTTTCTTT.

This clone has just one count. This chain links TRBV7-8 with TRBJ1-2; 8 bases fit TRBD1. The germline gives CDR1 SGHVS, CDR2 FQNEAQ. The V segment lost 4 bases and the J segment 4 bases; nucleotides outside the gene matches: 5. CDR3 length equals 14 residues. The CDR3 DNA follows: TGTGCCAGCAGCTCCCTTGACAGGGGCTATGGCTACACCTTC. Its protein is CASSSLDRGYGYTF.